Below, 30 T cell receptor beta chains from the same sample are listed, as sequenced in a study of post-analysis software for immune sequencing data. Study findings and constraints: In patients, five TRBV segments were more frequent than in controls, with TRBV5-6, TRBV5-1 and TRBV20-1 among them.

Presence of unique molecular identifiers characterized the TCR beta cDNA libraries. TCRdb reprocessed the PCR reads via MiXCR and lists one record per CDR3 protein. Among approximately 180,000 distinct CDR3 sequences listed, approximately 30% were seen once. These receptors have no known antigen. Sample: blood. The source is a girl aged 5-17 years with multiple sclerosis.

This sequence joins TRBV29-1 and TRBJ2-1; 7 positions match TRBD1. Germline V CDR1 and CDR2: SQVTM, ANQGSEA. CDR3 size: 16 residues. With 1 base clipped from V and 3 bases from J, the junction kept 9 bases outside the gene matches. CDR3 sequence: CSVEGAPGQYYNEQFF. The CDR3 nucleotides read TGCAGCGTTGAAGGGGCCCCGGGACAGTACTACAATGAGCAGTTCTTC.

This clonotype was seen more than once but under ten times. This sequence joins TRBV2 and TRBJ2-7, with unresolved D. The CDR3 has 12 amino acids. Trimming left V 11 bases short and J 3 bases short, with 14 bases between. CDR1 and CDR2 (germline): SNHLY, FYNNEI. This chain's CDR3 is CAGKGEFYEQYF. CDR3 nucleotide sequence: TGTGCCGGTAAAGGAGAGTTCTACGAGCAGTACTTC.

This clonotype was seen at least ten times. The chain links TRBV10-3 to TRBJ1-2; D perhaps matches TRBD1 (5 bases). Germline V gene data show CDR1 as ENHRY and CDR2 as SYGVKD. This CDR3 has 13 amino acids. V shed 8 bases and J shed 2 bases, with 12 bases lying between them. The CDR3 DNA sequence: TGTGCCATCGGGGACGCCGACAACTATGGCTACACCTTC. It yields the protein CAIGDADNYGYTF.

The CDR3 sequence: CASSVGGGGGELFF. CDR3 DNA sequence: TGTGCCAGCAGCGTAGGGGGAGGGGGCGGGGAGCTGTTTTTT. The rearrangement joins TRBV9 to TRBJ2-2; maybe TRBD2 (7 bases). The CDR3 extends over 14 amino acids. V was cut by 0 bases and J by 7 bases, with 10 bases left in between. Germline CDR1 SGDLS, CDR2 YYNGEE. Combining the CDR3 with reference TRBV9 and TRBJ2-2 gives the whole variable domain DSGVTQTPKHLITATGQRVTLRCSPRSGDLSVYWYQQSLDQGLQFLIQYYNGEERAKGNILERFSAQQFPDLHSELNLSSLELGDSALYFCASSVGGGGGELFFGEGSRLTVL.

Ten or more counts support this clonotype. The genes are TRBV7-3 and TRBJ2-5; weak D call: TRBD2 (6 bases). V lost 5 bases, J lost 5 bases, and 12 bases lay in between. Germline V gives CDR1 SGHTA, CDR2 FQGTGA. This CDR3 spans 13 amino acids. The CDR3 DNA reads as TGTGCCAGCAGCCCATTGGGGAGGGAGACCCAGTACTTC. Translating it yields CASSPLGRETQYF.

Comment on this clonotype: A read error may be the cause here, since a much bigger clone is one base away. The genes are TRBV20-1 and TRBJ2-5; D not certain. CDR3 size: 12 residues. Germline lookup yields CDR1 DFQATT and CDR2 SNEGSKA (reference sequence). Trimming stripped 6 bases from V and 11 bases from J, with 19 bases between. This chain's CDR3 is CSAVPDKYKQYF. The CDR3 DNA is TGCAGTGCAGTACCCGACAAGTACAAGCAGTACTTC.

The V call is TRBV7-9, the J call TRBJ1-1; D possibly corresponds to TRBD1 (5 bases). Trimming took 5 bases from V and 1 from J, leaving 29 bases between them. From germline, CDR1 is SEHNR and CDR2 FQNEAQ (reference sequence). This CDR3 contains 20 residues. The CDR3 DNA is TGTGCCAGCAGCCCGAATATGGGTCGGGAACAAGGGGAAGGGAACACTGAAGCTTTCTTT. As protein: CASSPNMGREQGEGNTEAFF.

This clonotype has ten or more counts. This chain links TRBV12-5 with TRBJ1-5; D gene uncertain. CDR1 and CDR2 (germline): LGHNT, FRNRAP. The V end lost 3 bases, the J end lost 3 bases, and 9 bases lay between the germline ends. The CDR3 loop spans 14 amino acids. CDR3 sequence: CASGFSGTNQPQHF. Written as DNA, the CDR3 is TGTGCTAGTGGTTTTTCCGGAACCAATCAGCCCCAGCATTTT.

This clonotype came up a few times. A read error may produce the germline difference seen at one junction end. The chain employs TRBV20-1 and TRBJ1-2; D is perhaps TRBD1 (5 bases). The V gene's germline CDR1 is DFQATT and CDR2 SNEGSKA (reference sequence). This CDR3 has 14 residues. CDR3 in DNA: TGCAGTGCTGGCAACGGGGGGGGTAGCTATGGCTACATCTTC. Amino acid sequence: CSAGNGGGSYGYIF.

This clonotype was seen ten or more times. The chain employs TRBV5-1 and TRBJ2-7; no reliable D call. The CDR3 is 14 residues long. Germline values: CDR1 SGHRS, CDR2 YFSETQ. V was clipped by 9 bases and J by 0 bases, with 16 bases between them. The CDR3 nucleotides are TGCGCCACTCGAATTTCGGACGGCTCCTACGAGCAGTACTTC. Its protein is CATRISDGSYEQYF.

The sample holds a few counts of this clonotype. Mismatch with germline at one junction end may stem from a read error. The gene calls are TRBV13 and TRBJ2-2; a weak D match, TRBD2 (5 bases). Germline values: CDR1 PRHDT, CDR2 FYEKMQ (reference sequence). This CDR3 region has 12 residues. This CDR3 reads CASSLGAGELFF. The CDR3 DNA reads as TGTGCCAGCAGCTTGGGTGCCGGGGAGTTGTTTTTT.

The rearrangement links TRBV12-3 or TRBV12-4 to TRBJ1-1; D not certain. The length of the CDR3 is 13 residues. V dropped 3 bases and J dropped 1 base, with 6 bases sitting between them. CDR3 loop: CASSFAENTEAFF. The CDR3 DNA is TGTGCCAGCAGTTTCGCTGAGAACACTGAAGCTTTCTTT.

The chain employs TRBV7-8 and TRBJ2-5; TRBD2 might be the D (5 bases). The CDR3 consists of 14 residues. Trimming took off 3 bases at V and 3 bases at J, with 11 bases between the two ends. Germline V lookup: CDR1 SGHVS, CDR2 FQNEAQ. The CDR3 coding sequence is TGTGCCAGCAGCTTGTATTCGAGGGAAGAGACCCAGTACTTC. Protein: CASSLYSREETQYF.

V gene TRBV5-1 combines with J gene TRBJ1-6; D call uncertain. Trimming removed 5 bases at V and 14 bases at J, with 20 bases between. CDR3 length: 14 residues. Germline V gives CDR1 SGHRS, CDR2 YFSETQ. CDR3 nucleotides: TGCGCCAGCAGTGTGAGGACTGGGGAAGGGACCCTCCACTTT. This encodes CASSVRTGEGTLHF. The entire variable domain, with the rest obtained from reference TRBV5-1 and TRBJ1-6, is as follows: KAGVTQTPRYLIKTRGQQVTLSCSPISGHRSVSWYQQTPGQGLQFLFEYFSETQRNKGNFPGRFSGRQFSNSRSEMNVSTLELGDSALYLCASSVRTGEGTLHFGNGTRLTVT.

The chain combines TRBV5-1 with TRBJ1-1, with TRBD1 identical over 9 bases. With V trimmed by 5 bases and J by 0 bases, 11 bases remained unmatched. The CDR3 is 17 amino acids. Germline V CDR1 and CDR2: SGHRS, YFSETQ. DNA of the CDR3: TGCGCCAGCAGGGATGTACAGGGGGCAATTTTGAACACTGAAGCTTTCTTT. Protein product: CASRDVQGAILNTEAFF.

Many counts were recorded for this clonotype. The chain carries TRBV6-1 and TRBJ1-2; D not resolved. From germline, CDR1 is MNHNS and CDR2 SASEGT. The CDR3 covers 14 residues. V was clipped by 3 bases and J by 5 bases, with 13 bases between them. CDR3 amino acids: CASSDLDKSYGYTF. The CDR3, as DNA: TGTGCCAGCAGTGACTTAGACAAGTCTTATGGCTACACCTTC.

This clonotype was counted ten times or more. The junction departs from the called germline gene at one end, perhaps through a read error. The gene calls are TRBV7-7 and TRBJ2-1; D remains unclear. In germline, CDR1 is SSHAT, CDR2 FNYEAQ (reference sequence). The CDR3 covers 13 residues. The CDR3 DNA reads as TGTGCTAGCAGCCGTACTTACTACGATGAGCAGTTCTTC. Translated: CASSRTYYDEQFF.

A remark on this clonotype: It may be a read error: a sequence one base away is much more abundant. The chain employs TRBV6-5 and TRBJ2-5, with D perhaps matching TRBD1 or TRBD2 (7 bases each). The J call may be mistaken, given a closer DNA end match to TRBJ2-7. Looked up from germline, CDR1 is MNHEY and CDR2 is SVGAGI. CDR3 length: 15 amino acids. CDR3 sequence: CASRPDREGSYEQYF. The CDR3 DNA follows: TGTGCCAGCAGGCCTGACAGGGAGGGATCCTACGAGCAGTACTTC.

The sample holds many counts of this clonotype. The rearrangement uses TRBV18 and TRBJ2-1; TRBD1 matches at 8 bases. J lost 4 bases, V lost 5 bases, and 10 bases had no gene match. The CDR3 runs 16 residues. From germline, CDR1 is KGHSH and CDR2 LQKENI. For the CDR3, the DNA is TGTGCCAGCTCATATTCCGAAGGACAGGGATACAATGAGCAGTTCTTC. Translation: CASSYSEGQGYNEQFF. The whole variable domain, remainder taken from reference TRBV18 and TRBJ2-1, is NAGVMQNPRHLVRRRGQEARLRCSPMKGHSHVYWYRQLPEEGLKFMVYLQKENIIDESGMPKERFSAEFPKEGPSILRIQQVVRGDSAAYFCASSYSEGQGYNEQFFGPGTRLTVL.

This clonotype was found many times. The CDR3 region is CASSLETAYEQYF. For the CDR3, the DNA is TGCGCCAGCAGCTTGGAAACAGCCTACGAGCAGTACTTC. The gene calls are TRBV5-1 and TRBJ2-7; D is undetermined. CDR1 and CDR2 from the germline V gene are SGHRS and YFSETQ. V was shortened by 0 bases and J by 2 bases, with 6 bases between the two germline ends. The CDR3 totals 13 residues.

Many counts were recorded for this clonotype. The chain joins TRBV7-9 to TRBJ2-7, with D perhaps matching TRBD2 (6 bases). Germline values: CDR1 SEHNR, CDR2 FQNEAQ (reference sequence). CDR3 size: 15 residues. V lost 5 bases to trimming and J lost 4 bases, with 18 bases between them. As DNA, the CDR3 is TGTGCCAGCAGCGCGCCGTGGACTATTCAGTACGAGCAGTACTTC. This encodes CASSAPWTIQYEQYF. The variable domain in full, completed from reference TRBV7-9 and TRBJ2-7, reads DTGVSQNPRHKITKRGQNVTFRCDPISEHNRLYWYRQTLGQGPEFLTYFQNEAQLEKSRLLSDRFSAERPKGSFSTLEIQRTEQGDSAMYLCASSAPWTIQYEQYFGPGTRLTVT.

This clonotype was seen a few times. This sequence joins TRBV20-1 and TRBJ2-3, with D perhaps being TRBD1 or TRBD2 (6 bases each). The CDR3 has 12 amino acids. Germline V gene lookup returns CDR1 DFQATT and CDR2 SNEGSKA (reference sequence). Trimming stripped 4 bases from V and 9 bases from J, with 14 bases between. The CDR3 DNA reads as TGCAGTGCTAACGAGGGGGGTAAAACGCAGTATTTT. It specifies CSANEGGKTQYF.

This clonotype was detected many times. CDR3 nucleotide sequence: TGTGCCAGCAGCCGTGGTACGGCACATCTGGATACGCAGTATTTT. This sequence encodes CASSRGTAHLDTQYF. This chain connects TRBV28 to TRBJ2-3, with unresolved D. CDR1 MDHEN and CDR2 SYDVKM come from the germline V gene. V was clipped by 6 bases and J by 6 bases, with 19 bases between them. This CDR3 is 15 amino acids long.

Comment on this clonotype: Just one base apart from a much larger clone, this may be a read error. The chain employs TRBV7-8 and TRBJ2-7; possible D gene TRBD1, 6 bases. CDR3 length equals 14 residues. Germline V gene lookup returns CDR1 SGHVS and CDR2 FQNEAQ. The V end lost 5 bases, the J end lost 2 bases, and 13 bases lay between the germline ends. The CDR3 coding sequence is TGTGCCAGCAGCCGAGGTGGACAGACCTACGAGCAGTACTTC. This encodes CASSRGGQTYEQYF.

Points on this clonotype: A much larger clonotype is one base distant, so this may be a read error. The CDR3 end shows no conserved phenylalanine or tryptophan, and so a read error is likely. The chain uses TRBV9 and TRBJ2-7; tentative D call: TRBD1 (6 bases). Near its end, the DNA agrees better with TRBJ2-5, so the J call may be wrong. Germline CDR1 reads SGDLS; CDR2 reads YYNGEE. This CDR3 comprises 17 residues. The chain's CDR3 is CASSDVGPGAVYETQYL. As DNA, the CDR3 is TGTGCCAGCAGCGACGTAGGACCAGGGGCGGTGTACGAGACCCAGTACCTC.

V gene TRBV20-1 combines with J gene TRBJ1-2, with 8 nucleotides matching TRBD1. V lost 6 bases, J lost 3 bases, and 6 bases stayed unmatched. CDR1 DFQATT and CDR2 SNEGSKA come from the germline V gene (reference sequence). This CDR3 region has 13 residues. As DNA, the CDR3 is TGCAGTGCGTTGACAGGGGAAGACTATGGCTACACCTTC. Its translation is CSALTGEDYGYTF.

To note about this clonotype: The junction differs from germline at one of its ends, possibly a read error. V is TRBV28 and J is TRBJ2-7, with D possibly being TRBD1 or TRBD2 (7 bases each). The J call is uncertain, as TRBJ2-5 better fits the DNA end. This CDR3 comprises 16 residues. In germline, CDR1 is MDHEN, CDR2 SYDVKM. The CDR3 spells CAGSPQNQGGKETQYF. DNA for the CDR3: TGTGCCGGCAGTCCCCAAAATCAGGGGGGGAAGGAGACCCAGTACTTC.

A few counts support this clonotype. The V call is TRBV6-2 or TRBV6-3, the J call TRBJ2-5, with 12 bases aligning to TRBD2. Per the germline V gene, CDR1 is MNHEY and CDR2 is SVGEGT. The V and J ends lost 5 bases and 5 bases, in that order; junction bases with no gene match: 6. CDR3 length: 15 residues. CDR3 in DNA: TGTGCCAGCAGTCAATCTAGCGGGAGGGAGGAGACCCAGTACTTC. It encodes CASSQSSGREETQYF.

This clonotype was detected once. One base away lies a much larger clone, so this may be a sequencing read error. This chain connects TRBV4-2 to TRBJ2-5; D is possibly TRBD1 or TRBD2 (6 bases each). Germline V gene data show CDR1 as LGHNA and CDR2 as YNFKEQ. This CDR3 has 16 residues. The CDR3 DNA reads TGTGCCAGCAACCAAGATATGGGGGGCCCACAAGAGACCCAGTACTTC. Amino acids: CASNQDMGGPQETQYF.

The chain recombines TRBV28 with TRBJ1-5; 7 bases map to TRBD1. CDR1 is MDHEN and CDR2 is SYDVKM in the germline V gene. After removal of 4 bases from V and 7 bases from J, the junction contained 10 bases not matched to a gene. This CDR3 has 15 amino acids. The CDR3, as DNA: TGTGCCAGCAGTTCGCCGACAGGGCATCGACAGCCCCAGCATTTT. It specifies CASSSPTGHRQPQHF.